What follows describes a single T cell receptor beta chain. These data belong to a study of blood T cell repertoires in COVID-19. Germline V gene sequence: CDR1 KGHDR, CDR2 SFDVKD. Trimming left V 0 bases short and J 2 bases short, with 18 bases between. CDR3 length: 18 amino acids. Profiled with immunoSEQ multiplex PCR; TCRdb holds only in-frame clones, not every one. This sample has roughly 200,000 clones, with roughly 90% found just once. The sequencing sample was made of PBMCs or T cells enriched from blood (not recorded which). This chain uses TRBV24-1 with TRBJ1-1; D not certain. The sequence was obtained from a woman between 50 and 59 years old in a cohort exposed to, infected with or recovered from COVID-19 (not recorded which). DNA of the CDR3: TGTGCCACCAGTGATTTGAGATCAGGAACGAAAGATAACACTGAAGCTTTCTTT. Translation: CATSDLRSGTKDNTEAFF.